This T cell receptor (beta chain) appears in the sequencing data of a study of OX40 agonist ivuxolimab in advanced cancers. Study summary: Males comprised 82.7% of the group, whose mean age was around 62 years (range 23 to 79). Study-wide findings and caveats: The CD4+ and CD8+ T cells in the blood had expanded clonally by week 6 at 0.1 to 3.0 mg/kg. There were, on average, more expanded clones in CD8+ T cells than in CD4+.

Patients with a history of autoimmune disease or on systemic immunosuppression were excluded. Turning to this clone: Its antigen is as yet unknown.

Profiled with immunoSEQ multiplex PCR; TCRdb holds only in-frame clones, not every one. This table has about 79,000 clones, around 92% appearing once. The CDR3 extends over 15 amino acids. The V end lost 5 bases, the J end lost 7 bases, and 18 bases lay between the germline ends. The germline CDR1 and CDR2 sequences are ENHRY and SYGVKD. Sequencing used CD4+ or CD8+ T cells sorted from blood, obtained in a trial of the OX40 agonist ivuxolimab. The source is an adult with an advanced solid tumor such as melanoma, head and neck, liver or kidney cancer. This chain uses TRBV10-3 with TRBJ2-1; TRBD2 is a possible D gene (6 bases). The CDR3 DNA reads TGTGCCATCAGTCCTCGGGAGCGGGTAGGGAATGAGCAGTTCTTC. This translates into CAISPRERVGNEQFF.